A single sample gave rise to the 21 T cell receptor beta chains below, sequenced in a study of blood T cell repertoires in COVID-19. Assay: immunoSEQ multiplex PCR; the TCRdb copy retains only in-frame clones and omits some. This sample has about 170,000 clones, with more than 75% found just once. Sequences were obtained from peripheral blood. The source is a man over 45 who had recovered from COVID-19.

V usage is TRBV2 and J usage is TRBJ2-1; 10 nucleotides agree with TRBD1. V dropped 9 bases and J dropped 3; count of bases not matched to a gene: 8. CDR3 size: 15 residues. Germline lookup yields CDR1 SNHLY and CDR2 FYNNEI. CDR3: CASMGGQGIYNEQFF. DNA for the CDR3: TGTGCCAGTATGGGGGGACAGGGGATCTACAATGAGCAGTTCTTC.

The gene calls are TRBV3-1 (or the pseudogene TRBV3-2) and TRBJ1-1; D is uncertain. CDR3 length: 15 residues. Trimming removed 3 bases from V and 4 bases from J, with 15 bases in between. Per germline, CDR1 LGHDT and CDR2 YNNKEL (reference sequence). This chain's CDR3 is CASSQERRVATEAFF. The CDR3 coding sequence is TGTGCCAGCAGCCAGGAGCGGCGGGTGGCCACTGAAGCTTTCTTT.

This rearrangement joins TRBV5-1 to TRBJ2-7; TRBD1 is a possible D gene (6 bases). Germline lookup yields CDR1 SGHRS and CDR2 YFSETQ. The CDR3 runs 14 residues. Trimming removed 0 bases from V and 2 bases from J, with 9 bases in between. The CDR3 region has the DNA TGCGCCAGCAGCTTGGGGGGGCCCCCCTACGAGCAGTACTTC. Translation gives CASSLGGPPYEQYF.

This clone was counted many times. This chain connects TRBV18 to TRBJ1-4; D is possibly TRBD1 (5 bases). CDR1 is KGHSH and CDR2 is LQKENI in the germline V gene. V dropped 3 bases and J dropped 1 base, with 15 bases sitting between them. The CDR3 runs 17 residues. CDR3 in DNA: TGTGCCAGCTCACCTAGCAGGGAGGTTGGAACTAATGAAAAACTGTTTTTT. Residues: CASSPSREVGTNEKLFF.

V gene TRBV2 combines with J gene TRBJ2-5; D gene unclear. Germline V lookup: CDR1 SNHLY, CDR2 FYNNEI. V shed 4 bases and J shed 5 bases, with 8 bases lying between them. This CDR3 comprises 12 residues. CDR3 in amino acids: CASSVFGETQYF. CDR3 nucleotide sequence: TGTGCCAGCAGTGTCTTCGGGGAGACCCAGTACTTC.

The chain carries TRBV7-9 and TRBJ2-1; 7 bases agree with TRBD2. The CDR3 spans 15 residues. Trimming at V came to 8 bases and at J to 2 bases, leaving 9 bases not matched to a gene. The germline gives CDR1 SEHNR, CDR2 FQNEAQ (reference sequence). The CDR3 loop reads CASELPSGAYNEQFF. The CDR3 nucleotides are TGTGCCAGCGAGCTCCCCAGCGGGGCCTACAATGAGCAGTTCTTC.

J is TRBJ2-7 and V is TRBV19, with D possibly matching TRBD2 (5 bases). The V and J ends lost 1 base and 2 bases respectively, with 9 bases between them. Germline loops: CDR1 LNHDA, CDR2 SQIVND (reference sequence). This CDR3 region has 14 residues. As DNA, the CDR3 is TGTGCCAGTAGTATAGGGCGAGGGACCTACGAGCAGTACTTC. Protein sequence: CASSIGRGTYEQYF.

The chain carries TRBV7-9 and TRBJ2-2; a possible D gene is TRBD1 (7 bases). The CDR3 is 15 residues long. Germline CDR1 reads SEHNR; CDR2 reads FQNEAQ (reference sequence). V was trimmed by 0 bases and J by 7 bases, leaving 12 bases between them. Here the CDR3 DNA reads TGTGCCAGCAGCTTAGCGGGAGGACAGGTCGGGGAGCTGTTTTTT. Its protein is CASSLAGGQVGELFF.

This clone appeared once. The V and J genes are TRBV7-3 and TRBJ1-1; tentative D call: TRBD1 (5 bases). Germline V gives CDR1 SGHTA, CDR2 FQGTGA. The V end was cut by 4 bases, the J end by 0 bases, with 12 bases between. The CDR3 has 15 amino acids. The CDR3 protein is CASSSRPGMNTEAFF. The CDR3 DNA sequence: TGTGCCAGCAGCTCCCGGCCAGGGATGAACACTGAAGCTTTCTTT.

In its sample, this clone was seen once. The V gene is TRBV18, the J gene TRBJ2-4, with 7 bases lining up with TRBD1. Germline lookup yields CDR1 KGHSH and CDR2 LQKENI. Trimming removed 3 bases from V and 3 bases from J; junction bases left unmatched: 5. There are 15 residues in the CDR3. CDR3 nucleotide sequence: TGTGCCAGCTCACCGACAGGGTGGTTCAAAAACATTCAGTACTTC. Amino acids: CASSPTGWFKNIQYF.

The chain carries TRBV9 and TRBJ2-7, with 9 bases identical to TRBD1. The V segment lost 3 bases and the J segment 0 bases; nucleotides outside the gene matches: 4. CDR3 size: 15 residues. The germline V gene has CDR1 SGDLS and CDR2 YYNGEE. The CDR3 region has the DNA TGTGCCAGCAGCGCGGGGACAGGGAGCTCCTACGAGCAGTACTTC. Protein product: CASSAGTGSSYEQYF.

The gene calls are TRBV18 and TRBJ2-7; the D gene is possibly TRBD1 (6 bases). The germline V gene has CDR1 KGHSH and CDR2 LQKENI. The V end was cut by 3 bases, the J end by 2 bases, with 14 bases between. This CDR3 spans 15 amino acids. The CDR3 loop is CASSPDRTRTYEQYF. The DNA of the CDR3 is TGTGCCAGCTCACCCGACAGGACCCGGACCTACGAGCAGTACTTC.

A single count supports this clone. This chain uses TRBV19 with TRBJ2-1; 8 bases match TRBD2. The CDR3 is 14 amino acids. Unmatched junction bases numbered 14, after V lost 5 bases and J lost 14 bases. Germline loops: CDR1 LNHDA, CDR2 SQIVND (reference sequence). As DNA, the CDR3 is TGTGCCAGTAGTGAGACACTAGCGGTTTCCGCTGAGTTCTTC. Protein: CASSETLAVSAEFF. The full variable domain, rest sourced from reference TRBV19 and TRBJ2-1, is DGGITQSPKYLFRKEGQNVTLSCEQNLNHDAMYWYRQDPGQGLRLIYYSQIVNDFQKGDIAEGYSVSREKKESFPLTVTSAQKNPTAFYLCASSETLAVSAEFFGPGTRLTVL.

This clone was counted a few times. The V and J genes are TRBV5-1 and TRBJ2-2, with a weak D call TRBD1 (5 bases). Trimming shortened V by 1 base and J by 6 bases, and 19 bases separated the two germline ends. The CDR3 has 17 residues. CDR1 and CDR2 from the germline V gene are SGHRS and YFSETQ. The CDR3 loop reads CASSLQLRTSGPGELFF. For the CDR3, the DNA is TGCGCCAGCAGCTTGCAACTTAGGACAAGTGGGCCCGGGGAGCTGTTTTTT.

Here the CDR3 DNA reads TGTGCCAGTACCAGGGGGTTGGGCACCGGGGAGCTGTTTTTT. Its protein product is CASTRGLGTGELFF. The chain uses TRBV19 and TRBJ2-2; 7 nucleotides align to TRBD1. Germline V gene data show CDR1 as LNHDA and CDR2 as SQIVND (reference sequence). V trimming: 7 bases; J trimming: 4 bases; junction bases outside the gene matches: 6. The CDR3 runs 14 residues.

This clone is labeled as medium-sized. The chain carries TRBV2 and TRBJ1-2; 7 bases are a match to TRBD1. The V segment lost 5 bases and the J segment 2 bases; nucleotides outside the gene matches: 5. This CDR3 region has 14 residues. Germline-derived CDR1 and CDR2 are SNHLY and FYNNEI. As DNA, the CDR3 is TGTGCCAGCAGTCAAGACAGGGACAACTATGGCTACACCTTC. Protein product: CASSQDRDNYGYTF.

This clone occurred a few times. Within the sample, other DNA sequences also encode this same CDR3. The chain is built from TRBV27 and TRBJ1-6; possible D gene TRBD1, 6 bases. The CDR3 contains 14 residues. The germline V gene has CDR1 MNHEY and CDR2 SMNVEV (reference sequence). Between the trimmed V and J ends, which lost 0 bases and 10 bases, there was a span of 10 bases. The CDR3, as DNA: TGTGCCAGCAGTTTATCGGCAGGGGTATCACCCCTCCACTTT. Encoded protein: CASSLSAGVSPLHF.

CDR3 DNA sequence: TGTGCCAGTAGTATTCCGGGGACTTCTAACTATGGCTACACCTTC. As protein: CASSIPGTSNYGYTF. The rearrangement joins TRBV19 to TRBJ1-2; D possibly corresponds to TRBD1 (5 bases). The germline V gene encodes CDR1 LNHDA and CDR2 SQIVND (reference sequence). The CDR3 is 15 amino acids. Between the trimmed V and J ends, which lost 3 bases and 0 bases, there was a span of 11 bases.

The chain carries TRBV18 and TRBJ1-1, with a tentative D call TRBD1 (6 bases). This CDR3 contains 12 residues. Trimming took off 3 bases at V and 7 bases at J, with 9 bases between the two ends. Germline loops: CDR1 KGHSH, CDR2 LQKENI. This CDR3 reads CASSPLDSEAFF. For the CDR3, the DNA is TGTGCCAGCTCACCGCTGGACAGTGAAGCTTTCTTT.

V usage is TRBV7-9 and J usage is TRBJ2-7, with 11 bases identical to TRBD2. V dropped 3 bases and J dropped 6; count of bases not matched to a gene: 7. The CDR3 is 15 residues long. Germline-derived CDR1 and CDR2 are SEHNR and FQNEAQ (reference sequence). CDR3 sequence (DNA): TGTGCCAGCAGCTTCCTAGCGGGGGGCTCCGTCGAGCAGTACTTC. It yields the protein CASSFLAGGSVEQYF. The variable domain in full, with the rest retrieved from reference TRBV7-9 and TRBJ2-7, is DTGVSQNPRHKITKRGQNVTFRCDPISEHNRLYWYRQTLGQGPEFLTYFQNEAQLEKSRLLSDRFSAERPKGSFSTLEIQRTEQGDSAMYLCASSFLAGGSVEQYFGPGTRLTVT.

The V and J genes are TRBV2 and TRBJ2-6, with TRBD1 as a possible D gene (5 bases). V was pared by 7 bases and J by 1 base, with 5 bases between. The germline V gene encodes CDR1 SNHLY and CDR2 FYNNEI. The CDR3 contains 13 residues. The CDR3 nucleotides are TGTGCCAGCACAGGGTCTGGGGCCAACGTCCTGACTTTC. Encoded protein: CASTGSGANVLTF.